Shown below are 5 T cell receptor beta chains from a single sample sequenced in a study of blood T cell repertoires in COVID-19. Assay used: immunoSEQ multiplex PCR; TCRdb lists only in-frame clones, some missing. The sample lists about 100,000 clones; around nine tenths were seen once. The source material was peripheral blood. The receptors shown here come from a human donor with COVID-19, enrolled during active disease. The donor label of this sample is uncertain.

The chain employs TRBV14 and TRBJ2-2; 9 bases are shared with TRBD1. Trimming took 8 bases from V and 5 from J; bases not matched to a gene: 3. This CDR3 is 13 amino acids long. Germline V gives CDR1 SGHDN, CDR2 FVKESK. The CDR3 loop reads CASRQGGTGELFF. CDR3 bases: TGTGCCAGCCGACAGGGGGGGACCGGGGAGCTGTTTTTT.

This clone was seen a single time. The chain couples TRBV19 to TRBJ1-3; D might be TRBD1 (5 bases). CDR3 length: 16 amino acids. The V end was cut by 5 bases, the J end by 0 bases, with 14 bases between. Germline V gene data show CDR1 as LNHDA and CDR2 as SQIVND (reference sequence). For the CDR3, the DNA is TGTGCCAGTAGTGCCCCACAGGAGTTCTCTGGAAACACCATATATTTT. It yields the protein CASSAPQEFSGNTIYF. Full variable domain (remainder filled in from reference TRBV19 and TRBJ1-3): DGGITQSPKYLFRKEGQNVTLSCEQNLNHDAMYWYRQDPGQGLRLIYYSQIVNDFQKGDIAEGYSVSREKKESFPLTVTSAQKNPTAFYLCASSAPQEFSGNTIYFGEGSWLTVV.

The chain joins TRBV19 to TRBJ1-2, with unresolved D. V shed 3 bases and J shed 4 bases, with 18 bases lying between them. This CDR3 is built from 16 residues. The V gene's germline CDR1 is LNHDA and CDR2 SQIVND (reference sequence). The CDR3 DNA reads TGTGCCAGTAGTATCAGCCCGGGTTCTTATGTCTATGGCTACACCTTC. Protein sequence: CASSISPGSYVYGYTF.

The chain links TRBV7-9 to TRBJ1-6, with D hard to call. The CDR3 loop spans 15 amino acids. CDR1 and CDR2 from the germline V gene are SEHNR and FQNEAQ (reference sequence). Trimming cost V 6 bases and J 6 bases, with 15 bases left between them. The CDR3 DNA reads TGTGCCAGCAGTGCCCTCACGCTACTTAATTCACCCCTCCACTTT. Encoded protein: CASSALTLLNSPLHF.

V and J are TRBV13 and TRBJ1-2, with TRBD1 identical over 7 bases. The V and J ends lost 7 bases and 1 base, in that order; junction bases with no gene match: 9. In germline, CDR1 is PRHDT, CDR2 FYEKMQ (reference sequence). CDR3 length equals 15 residues. CDR3 loop: CASTLRDSHNYGYTF. The CDR3 DNA is TGTGCCAGCACCCTCCGGGACAGCCATAACTATGGCTACACCTTC.